Detailed here is one T cell receptor (beta chain). Its antigen is as yet unknown. The germline gives CDR1 LNHDA, CDR2 SQIVND (reference sequence). With 3 bases removed from V and 0 bases from J, the gap between germline ends came to 9 bases. The CDR3 totals 15 residues. This record belongs to a study of cytomegalovirus exposure and HLA in healthy donors. Study findings and constraints: Researchers reported in a later analysis that common viral pathogens appeared linked to several top clusters. Earlier analysis looked at TCR beta V segments, and most were productive about 90% or about 30% of the time. Diagnosis of cytomegalovirus status made by the classifier reportedly showed high specificity and sensitivity. Roughly uniform sequencing depth across donors was assumed, possibly incorrectly.

This PCR relied on a set of 60 Vbeta primers and 13 Jbeta primers. Clones were sequenced by immunoSEQ multiplex PCR, and TCRdb holds only the in-frame ones, with some missing. The sample has some 110,000 clones. The sequence was obtained from a man aged 40-50 years in good health and CMV-seronegative. This chain joins TRBV19 and TRBJ1-5, with D unclear. The sequenced material came from PBMCs. CDR3: CASSMTPYSNQPQHF. The CDR3 nucleotides are TGTGCCAGTAGTATGACACCATATAGCAATCAGCCCCAGCATTTT.